These T cell receptor beta chains were read from a single sample in a study of T cells in Graves' hyperthyroidism and ophthalmopathy. MiXCR, run by TCRdb on the multiplex PCR reads, gives a single entry per CDR3 protein. This sample has about 330,000 distinct CDR3 sequences, with approximately 15% found just once. The material sequenced was blood. The origin of the receptors is a woman aged 40 to 50 with Graves' ophthalmopathy. The CDR3 runs from the conserved cysteine through the conserved F or W.

j_gene	v_gene	CDR3aa
TRBJ2-2	TRBV6-5	CASSFTGNTGELFF
TRBJ2-3	TRBV18	CASSTPGEKLTDTQYF
TRBJ2-5	TRBV20-1	CSAGSAGRQETQYF
TRBJ2-7	TRBV5-1	CASSWTTGNEQYF
TRBJ2-3	TRBV2	CASRKGSSTNTQYF
TRBJ2-5	TRBV2	CASSETYYRDETQYF
TRBJ2-5	TRBV12-3/TRBV12-4	CASSSGADETQYF
TRBJ2-1	TRBV6-5	CASSYTPQTRGSSYNEQFF
TRBJ2-5	TRBV4-2	CASSQVLRGYQETQYF
TRBJ2-7	TRBV19	CASSPTTTPSSYEQYF
TRBJ2-2	TRBV2	CASTKGAGANTGELFF
TRBJ2-1	TRBV7-2	CASRSSSEVLLFF
TRBJ2-3	TRBV12-3/TRBV12-4	CASSATSGGTDTQYF
TRBJ1-6	TRBV12-3/TRBV12-4	CASRLRGVNSPLHF
TRBJ1-2	TRBV18	CASSRAGDTYGYTF
TRBJ1-1	TRBV5-5	CASSLDLWSTEAFF
TRBJ2-7	TRBV7-2	CASSRRGAGGGRYEQYF
TRBJ2-2	TRBV24-1	CATRGIVTGELFF
TRBJ2-2	TRBV7-9	CACSGGATSANTGELFF
TRBJ1-3	TRBV6-1	CASSEQGWIGNTIYF
TRBJ1-1	TRBV25-1	CASSNTGGEAFF
TRBJ2-3	TRBV28	CASSFTLAGGGDTQYF
TRBJ2-1	TRBV20-1	CSAPSSAGLGNEQFF
TRBJ1-5	TRBV12-3/TRBV12-4	CASTIPGAGLHF
TRBJ2-7	TRBV10-3	CAMRKTTGGSYEQYF
TRBJ2-1	TRBV14	CASSQKQGQNNEQFF
TRBJ2-3	TRBV7-8	CASSSLPTGTGLGDTQYF
TRBJ1-2	TRBV5-4	CASSYRQASGYTF
TRBJ2-3	TRBV5-5	CASSRWGAGTDTQYF
TRBJ1-2	TRBV4-1	CASSPNIQGAGGYTF
TRBJ2-5	TRBV7-9	CATRSSGSGKETQYF
TRBJ2-1	TRBV28	CASATQGLADYNEQFF
TRBJ1-3	TRBV6-1	CASSPTGGSGNTIYF
TRBJ2-1	TRBV28	CASSLYVPRLADYNEQFF
TRBJ2-1	TRBV6-1	CASSPWRGLGIEQFF
TRBJ2-7	TRBV7-2	CASSNGQQPNEQYF
TRBJ2-5	TRBV6-1	CASRSGGAGETQYF
TRBJ1-6	TRBV2	CASSGWTSNSPLHF
TRBJ1-4	TRBV28	CASSLLPSGNEKLFF
TRBJ1-2	TRBV6-1	CASSEAVDGYTF